Sequencing of this TCR beta chain was carried out in a study of molecular identifiers for immune sequencing clone quantification. Making the bulk TCR libraries relied on previously described methods and listed TCR primers. In TCRdb, the PCR reads were re-called with MiXCR into one record per CDR3 protein. Found here are approximately 37,000 distinct CDR3 sequences, 15% to 20% of them singletons; the top ten hold approximately 1%. The table lists this clonotype with many counts. A read error may account for a junction end that differs from germline. The CDR3 runs to 12 residues. Germline CDR1 LNHDA, CDR2 SQIVND (reference sequence).

The sequence was collected from a human donor in good health. Some libraries in this study had Jurkat cell RNA spiked in. The chain carries TRBV19 and TRBJ2-3; tentatively, D is TRBD2 (6 bases). Sequences were obtained from naive CD8+ T cells from blood, with Jurkat cell RNA spiked in. The sample's subset: FACS-sorted CD8+CD4-CCR7+CD45RA+ naive T cells. In DNA, the CDR3 is TGCAAGGGACGGAGGGACACAGATACGCAGTATTTT. This codes for CKGRRDTDTQYF.